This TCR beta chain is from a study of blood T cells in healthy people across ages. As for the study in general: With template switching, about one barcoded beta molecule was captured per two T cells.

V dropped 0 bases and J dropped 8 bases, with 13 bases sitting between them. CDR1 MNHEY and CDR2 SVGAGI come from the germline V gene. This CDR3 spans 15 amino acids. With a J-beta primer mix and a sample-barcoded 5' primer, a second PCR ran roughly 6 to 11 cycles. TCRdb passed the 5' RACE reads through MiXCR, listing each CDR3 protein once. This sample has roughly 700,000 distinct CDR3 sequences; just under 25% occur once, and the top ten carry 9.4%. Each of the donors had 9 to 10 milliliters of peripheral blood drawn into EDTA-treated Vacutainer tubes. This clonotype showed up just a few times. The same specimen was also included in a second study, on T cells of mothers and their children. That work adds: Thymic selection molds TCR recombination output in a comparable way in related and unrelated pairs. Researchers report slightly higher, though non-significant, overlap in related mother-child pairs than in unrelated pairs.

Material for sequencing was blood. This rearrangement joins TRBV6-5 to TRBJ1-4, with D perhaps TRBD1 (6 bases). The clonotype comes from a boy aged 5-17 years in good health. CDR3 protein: CASSYSGARGEKLFF. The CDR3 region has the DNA TGTGCCAGCAGTTACTCGGGGGCGCGAGGAGAAAAACTGTTTTTT.